This T cell receptor beta chain comes out of a study of siplizumab effects on memory and regulatory T cells. Overall study results and limits: Siplizumab, the agent tested, significantly reduced alloreactive sequences traceable to unstimulated CD4+ memory cells.

The data were produced by immunoSEQ multiplex PCR, yet TCRdb's version contains in-frame clones alone and is incomplete. In the table there are about 100,000 clones, 94% of which are singletons. The CDR3 runs to 14 residues. In germline, CDR1 is MGHDK, CDR2 SYGVNS. Trimming pared 6 bases from V and 1 base from J, leaving 12 bases between. As regards this clone: Its antigen is unidentified.

The V gene is TRBV25-1, the J gene TRBJ2-5, with D tentatively TRBD2 (5 bases). Specimen: Tregs sorted from blood. This sequence originates from a human donor in good health. The CDR3 region is CASSWAGLQETQYF. The CDR3 DNA follows: TGTGCCAGCAGCTGGGCAGGACTCCAAGAGACCCAGTACTTC.